The sequence of this T cell receptor (beta chain) was determined in a study of neoadjuvant anti-PD-1 for oral cavity cancer. The CDR3 runs 13 residues. Germline-derived CDR1 and CDR2 are SQVTM and ANQGSEA. With V trimmed by 4 bases and J by 6 bases, 5 bases remained unmatched. TCRdb's copy holds only in-frame clones and misses some; the assay was immunoSEQ multiplex PCR. The table has around 81,000 clones, approximately 80% seen once. In this sample, this clone turned up many times. The J gene is TRBJ1-2, the V gene TRBV29-1; TRBD1 matches 10 bases. The sequence was collected from a person aged 35-80 years with oral cavity squamous cell carcinoma. The source was PBMCs, collected before nivolumab (anti-PD-1) treatment. The CDR3: CSVGGQGSDGYTF. In DNA form, the CDR3 reads TGCAGCGTTGGGGGACAGGGGTCGGATGGCTACACCTTC.